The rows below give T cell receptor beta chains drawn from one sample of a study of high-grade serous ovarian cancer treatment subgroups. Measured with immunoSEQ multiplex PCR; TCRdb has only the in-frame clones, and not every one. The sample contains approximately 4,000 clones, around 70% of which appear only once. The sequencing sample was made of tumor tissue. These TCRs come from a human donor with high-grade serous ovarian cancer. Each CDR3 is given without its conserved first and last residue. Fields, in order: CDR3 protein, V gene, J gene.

CDR3: ARGSRVLENIQY
V: TRBV5-7
J: TRBJ2-4

CDR3: AWSCNRGSAGNTIY
V: TRBV30
J: TRBJ1-3

CDR3: ASSGGTYEQY
V: TRBV5-4
J: TRBJ2-7

CDR3: ASTAGANYGYT
V: TRBV6-6
J: TRBJ1-2

CDR3: ASSSQGLEAF
V: TRBV5-4
J: TRBJ1-1

CDR3: ASSQDPSSYNEQF
V: TRBV4-1
J: TRBJ2-1

CDR3: ASSPTGGFTGLAKNIQY
V: TRBV7-2
J: TRBJ2-4

CDR3: ASSADTGVGKLF
V: TRBV9
J: TRBJ1-4

CDR3: ASTGGDGGNTIY
V: TRBV7-3
J: TRBJ1-3

CDR3: ASSLTDTEAF
V: TRBV5-5
J: TRBJ1-1

CDR3: ASSVDRFYGYT
V: TRBV11-2
J: TRBJ1-2

CDR3: AWSPVNTEAF
V: TRBV30
J: TRBJ1-1

CDR3: ASSPIPRNTDTQY
V: TRBV5-4
J: TRBJ2-3

CDR3: ASSYGSPFEGELF
V: TRBV5-4
J: TRBJ2-2

CDR3: ASSFIKRVRTGELF
V: TRBV5-8
J: TRBJ2-2

CDR3: ASSAGWKEKLF
V: TRBV19
J: TRBJ1-4

CDR3: ASSDSSGKLF
V: TRBV2
J: TRBJ1-4

CDR3: ASSYGDSTGELF
V: TRBV6-6
J: TRBJ2-2

CDR3: ASSLDITEAGTAF
V: TRBV5-4
J: TRBJ1-1

CDR3: ASTNRAKQTEAF
V: TRBV6-1
J: TRBJ1-1

CDR3: ASSAPSNTYGYT
V: TRBV4-1
J: TRBJ1-2

CDR3: ASSLSGEQF
V: TRBV7-3
J: TRBJ2-1

CDR3: ASSTPGGNTEAF
V: TRBV6-6
J: TRBJ1-1

CDR3: ASTPQGGPTNEQF
V: TRBV7-9
J: TRBJ2-1

CDR3: ASGPPDRRDTQY
V: TRBV12-5
J: TRBJ2-3